This T cell receptor (beta chain) stems from a study of blood T cell repertoires in COVID-19. Study details: COVID-19 samples collected from the United States, Italy and Spain covered acute and convalescent phases. Sources were T cells, B-cell-depleted T cells, or PBMCs; the material itself was cDNA or gDNA.

Original methodology: Amplification with reference gene primers provided the estimates of nucleated cell counts. Data came from immunoSEQ multiplex PCR; TCRdb stores just in-frame clones and leaves some out. V, J and clone size were drawn from that table, and D and trimming were deduced from the DNA. Seen here are 130,000 or so clones, 75% to 90% observed once, and the top ten hold more than 15%. Germline V gene sequence: CDR1 MGHRA, CDR2 YSYEKL. This CDR3 comprises 15 residues. V was clipped by 0 bases and J by 4 bases, with 11 bases between them. The V gene is TRBV4-1, the J gene TRBJ2-3; no clear D. The material sequenced was peripheral blood. This TCR came from a man aged 50 or older with active or convalescent COVID-19. DNA of the CDR3: TGCGCCAGCAGCCAAGATCAAGTCGAGTCAGATACGCAGTATTTT. Translating gives CASSQDQVESDTQYF.